In its sample, the clone carrying this T cell receptor (beta chain) was seen a few times. The entry originates in a study of T cells after yellow fever vaccination. The authors made TCR cDNA by 5'RACE template switching, adding a universal primer site and UMIs. MiXCR, applied by TCRdb to the 5' RACE reads, yields one record per CDR3 protein. The sample has approximately 260,000 distinct CDR3 sequences, 10% to 15% seen once; the top ten hold roughly 0.5%. The V and J ends lost 3 bases and 6 bases respectively, with 15 bases between them. Looked up from germline, CDR1 is LNHNV and CDR2 is YYDKDF (reference sequence). The CDR3 runs 14 residues.

The chain is built from TRBV15 and TRBJ2-7; D uncertain. The sequence came from a man between 25 and 39 years old who received the YFV17D yellow fever vaccine. The sequencing used CD4+ T cells sorted from PBMCs, collected 45 days after the yellow fever booster vaccination. CDR3 loop: CATSSLQLLAEQYF. In nucleotides, the CDR3 is TGTGCCACCAGCAGTCTACAGCTCCTGGCCGAGCAGTACTTC. The full variable domain, its missing parts supplied by reference TRBV15 and TRBJ2-7, is DAMVIQNPRYQVTQFGKPVTLSCSQTLNHNVMYWYQQKSSQAPKLLFHYYDKDFNNEADTPDNFQSRRPNTSFCFLDIRSPGLGDTAMYLCATSSLQLLAEQYFGPGTRLTVT.